The source of this TCR beta chain is a study of blood T cell repertoires in COVID-19. In the authors' workflow: For nucleated cells, counts were estimated from reference gene primer amplification. This table comes from immunoSEQ multiplex PCR, and its TCRdb copy is limited to in-frame clones, with some not included. The D gene and trimming were derived from the DNA, and the V and J assignments and clone size from that table. This table has a few hundred thousand clones, roughly 88% appearing once. CDR1 is SEHNR, CDR2 FQNEAQ, per germline (reference sequence). The CDR3 runs to 15 residues. Deletions cut 6 bases from V and 0 bases from J, with 14 bases between.

This clonotype was obtained from a woman aged 40 to 55 who had recovered from COVID-19. Specimen: PBMCs or T cells enriched from blood (not recorded which). This chain connects TRBV7-9 to TRBJ1-2, with D perhaps TRBD1 (5 bases). The CDR3, as DNA: TGTGCCAGCAGTTTGAGGACACAAGCTAACTATGGCTACACCTTC. This codes for CASSLRTQANYGYTF. Full variable domain (missing parts from reference TRBV7-9 and TRBJ1-2): DTGVSQNPRHKITKRGQNVTFRCDPISEHNRLYWYRQTLGQGPEFLTYFQNEAQLEKSRLLSDRFSAERPKGSFSTLEIQRTEQGDSAMYLCASSLRTQANYGYTFGSGTRLTVV.